Listed below are T cell receptor beta chains from one sample, sequenced in a study of cytomegalovirus exposure and HLA in healthy donors. Measured with immunoSEQ multiplex PCR; TCRdb has only the in-frame clones, and not every one. The table lists 130,000 or so clones, approximately 84% of them singletons. The sequencing input was PBMCs. These receptors were taken from a woman aged 40-49 years in good health and CMV-seronegative. Each CDR3 is given with its conserved first and last residue. D genes are given only for firm matches. Rows may omit the clone size; those that give it use once, few, many or a size class.

CDR3nt,CDR3aa,v_gene,abundance,d_gene,j_gene
TGTGCCATCAGTGAGCCGGGACAGATACTATCCTACGAGCAGTACTTC,CAISEPGQILSYEQYF,TRBV10-3,.,TRBD1,TRBJ2-7
TGTGCCAGCAGCTCCCGGGAGACCCAGTACTTC,CASSSRETQYF,TRBV13,.,.,TRBJ2-5
TGTGCCAGCAGCGTAGATCCAGGGGTCTACGAGCAGTACTTC,CASSVDPGVYEQYF,TRBV9,.,.,TRBJ2-7
TGTGCCTGGAGTGGATCCCCCGGGGTGGGGCAAGAGACCCAGTACTTC,CAWSGSPGVGQETQYF,TRBV30,.,.,TRBJ2-5
TGCGCCAGCAGCTCTTCCGGGACAGGGGGCACCGGGGAGCTGTTTTTT,CASSSSGTGGTGELFF,TRBV5-1,.,TRBD1,TRBJ2-2
TGTGCCAGCAGCGCACAGGGGGGGGGCTCTGGGGCCAACGTCCTGACTTTC,CASSAQGGGSGANVLTF,TRBV7-3,.,.,TRBJ2-6
TGTGCCACCAGCACTCGACAGGGTACCTCCTACGAGCAGTACTTC,CATSTRQGTSYEQYF,TRBV15,.,TRBD1,TRBJ2-7
TGTGCCAGCAGCTTAGTTGCTAGCGGGAGTATGTCGGGGGAGCAGTACTTC,CASSLVASGSMSGEQYF,TRBV7-6,.,TRBD2,TRBJ2-7
TGCGCCAGCAGCCCAACGAGCTATAATGAAAAACTGTTTTTT,CASSPTSYNEKLFF,TRBV5-1,.,.,TRBJ1-4
TGTGCCAGCAGCTTCCCCTTTAGCGGTCAGCGTCGCTACGAGCAGTACTTC,CASSFPFSGQRRYEQYF,TRBV7-8,.,.,TRBJ2-7
TGTGCCAGCAGTTTAACAGGGCAGCCCCAGCATTTT,CASSLTGQPQHF,TRBV28,.,.,TRBJ1-5
TGTGCCTGGCCACAGGGGGGTAATCAGGAAAAACTGTTTTTT,CAWPQGGNQEKLFF,TRBV30,.,TRBD1,TRBJ1-4
TGTGCCAGTAGTGGGCTAGCGGGACAGACCCGTTTAGACGAGCAGTACTTC,CASSGLAGQTRLDEQYF,TRBV19,.,TRBD2,TRBJ2-7
TGTGCCAGCAGCTTAGGGGGACAGAGCAATTCACCCCTCCACTTT,CASSLGGQSNSPLHF,TRBV11-2,.,TRBD1,TRBJ1-6
TGTGCCAGCAGTGTTGGCGGAGGAACTGAAGCTTTCTTT,CASSVGGGTEAFF,TRBV2,.,.,TRBJ1-1
TGCGCCAGCAGCTTGATTGAGACAGCCACTGAAGCTTTCTTT,CASSLIETATEAFF,TRBV5-1,.,.,TRBJ1-1
TGTGCCAGCAGCGAACCGGGACTAGCGGGGTTGGCGGCAGATACGCAGTATTTT,CASSEPGLAGLAADTQYF,TRBV9,once,TRBD2,TRBJ2-3
TGTGCCAGCAGCCAAGAACAGCTGACCTACGAGCAGTACTTC,CASSQEQLTYEQYF,TRBV4-2,.,.,TRBJ2-7
TGCACCAGCAGCCAACCACCGACTAGCGGGAGACAAGAGACCCAGTACTTC,CTSSQPPTSGRQETQYF,TRBV1,few,.,TRBJ2-5
TGTGCCAGCAGTTTGGTTACCAGGGTGAGGTACGAGCAGTACTTC,CASSLVTRVRYEQYF,TRBV27,.,.,TRBJ2-7
TGTGCCAGCAGCTTTGCCAGGACAGGGGGGTATTCTAACTATGGCTACACCTTC,CASSFARTGGYSNYGYTF,TRBV7-9,.,TRBD1,TRBJ1-2
TGCAGCGTTGTGGGGGGGAGTAACTATGGCTACACCTTC,CSVVGGSNYGYTF,TRBV29-1,.,.,TRBJ1-2
TGTGCCAGCAGCTTGCAGGGGGCCTCTGAGCAGTTCTTC,CASSLQGASEQFF,TRBV5-4,.,TRBD1,TRBJ2-1
TGTGCCAGCAGCTTGGACAGGGGCACAGATACGCAGTATTTT,CASSLDRGTDTQYF,TRBV5-4,.,.,TRBJ2-3
TGTGCCAGCTCTCTGCTTGTAGGGGATGAAAAACTGTTTTTT,CASSLLVGDEKLFF,TRBV7-9,.,.,TRBJ1-4
TGTGCCAGCAGCAAGGGACAGCGCACAGATACGCAGTATTTT,CASSKGQRTDTQYF,TRBV7-3,few,TRBD1,TRBJ2-3
TGTGCCAGCAGCCCTTTCTACCGGGACATGGGCTATGGCTACACCTTC,CASSPFYRDMGYGYTF,TRBV4-2,.,.,TRBJ1-2
TGTGCCAGCAGCGCCTTCACAGATACGCAGTATTTT,CASSAFTDTQYF,TRBV9,few,.,TRBJ2-3
TGTGCCAGCAGCCGAGCGCAACGTGGACTCGAGCAGTACTTC,CASSRAQRGLEQYF,TRBV14,.,.,TRBJ2-7
TGTGCCAGCAGTTTACCCCTTTCTTCCTCCGAGGGCTCCAGCTCCTACGAGCAGTACTTC,CASSLPLSSSEGSSSYEQYF,TRBV28,.,.,TRBJ2-7
TGTGCCAGCAGCGTAGTCGGAGTCAATGAGCAGTTCTTC,CASSVVGVNEQFF,TRBV9,.,.,TRBJ2-1
TGTGCCAGCAGCTACCGGACAGGGGAAGACTACGAGCAGTACTTC,CASSYRTGEDYEQYF,TRBV7-6,.,TRBD1,TRBJ2-7
TGTGCCAGCAGTGAAACCGGGACAGGGCGAGGCTACACCTTC,CASSETGTGRGYTF,TRBV25-1,.,TRBD1,TRBJ1-2
TGCGCCAGCAGGGAGGACGGTTATAGCAATCAGCCCCAGCATTTT,CASREDGYSNQPQHF,TRBV5-1,.,.,TRBJ1-5
TGCGCCAGCAGCCAAGTAAGAAGACAGACCGGGGAGCTGTTTTTT,CASSQVRRQTGELFF,TRBV4-3,.,.,TRBJ2-2